The 16 T cell receptor beta chains given below trace back to one sample, sequenced in a study of T cell responses to AZD1222 COVID-19 vaccine. The assay was immunoSEQ multiplex PCR, and TCRdb's table has in-frame clones only and misses some. The data contain some 170,000 clones, roughly 91% of them singletons. The source material was peripheral blood, sampled on day 0 of AZD1222 vaccination. These receptors came from an adult in good health.

This rearrangement joins TRBV9 to TRBJ2-5; D might be TRBD1 (6 bases). The germline CDR1 and CDR2 sequences are SGDLS and YYNGEE. CDR3 length equals 14 residues. The germline V and J ends were trimmed by 3 bases and 5 bases, with 14 bases remaining between them. In DNA, the CDR3 is TGTGCCAGCAGCGCACAGGGTGGGGTGGAGACCCAGTACTTC. It translates to CASSAQGGVETQYF. The variable domain in full, with the rest retrieved from reference TRBV9 and TRBJ2-5, is DSGVTQTPKHLITATGQRVTLRCSPRSGDLSVYWYQQSLDQGLQFLIQYYNGEERAKGNILERFSAQQFPDLHSELNLSSLELGDSALYFCASSAQGGVETQYFGPGTRLLVL.

The chain is built from TRBV10-3 and TRBJ1-2; 11 nucleotides line up with TRBD1. The length of the CDR3 is 16 residues. The V gene end was trimmed by 6 bases and the J gene end by 1 base; junction bases not matched to a gene: 7. Germline V gene lookup returns CDR1 ENHRY and CDR2 SYGVKD. The CDR3 loop reads CAIRPTGTGGNYGYTF. Here the CDR3 DNA reads TGTGCCATCAGACCTACCGGGACAGGGGGTAACTATGGCTACACCTTC.

The chain couples TRBV6-2 or TRBV6-3 to TRBJ2-7; tentatively, D is TRBD2 (5 bases). Germline loops: CDR1 MNHEY, CDR2 SVGEGT. This CDR3 comprises 15 residues. Trimming pared 2 bases from V and 7 bases from J, leaving 18 bases between. The chain's CDR3 is CASSYESLTRREQYF. The CDR3 DNA is TGTGCCAGCAGTTACGAGTCCCTCACACGGAGGGAGCAGTACTTC.

V and J are TRBV7-9 and TRBJ2-2; D is ambiguous. Trimming took off 2 bases at V and 7 bases at J, with 5 bases between the two ends. This CDR3 comprises 12 residues. Germline lookup yields CDR1 SEHNR and CDR2 FQNEAQ (reference sequence). The CDR3, as DNA: TGTGCCAGCAGCTTATCTGGCGGGGAGCTGTTTTTT. Encoded protein: CASSLSGGELFF.

The chain recombines TRBV7-3 with TRBJ1-1; D not certain. The CDR3 is 12 residues long. Per germline, CDR1 SGHTA and CDR2 FQGTGA. Trimming removed 6 bases at V and 10 bases at J, with 15 bases between. The CDR3 DNA reads as TGTGCCAGCAGTCACGACGGGAGGGTAGCTTTCTTT. Its translation: CASSHDGRVAFF.

The V gene is TRBV3-1 (or the pseudogene TRBV3-2), the J gene TRBJ2-1; D is ambiguous. Deletions cut 0 bases from V and 7 bases from J, with 13 bases between. This CDR3 is built from 15 residues. Germline V CDR1 and CDR2: LGHDT, YNNKEL (reference sequence). CDR3 sequence (DNA): TGTGCCAGCAGCCAAGATCAAGGGCTAGGGAATGAGCAGTTCTTC. Amino acids: CASSQDQGLGNEQFF.

The CDR3 DNA reads as TGTGCCAGCAATGGGATTTCCTACGAGCAGTACTTC. It encodes CASNGISYEQYF. This chain links TRBV2 with TRBJ2-7; D is ambiguous. The CDR3 is made up of 12 amino acids. Germline-derived CDR1 and CDR2 are SNHLY and FYNNEI. Trimming left V 7 bases short and J 1 base short, with 8 bases between.

The chain combines TRBV5-5 with TRBJ1-1; D uncertain. V lost 3 bases and J lost 1, with 22 bases in between. Germline loops: CDR1 SGHKS, CDR2 YYEKEE (reference sequence). This CDR3 comprises 18 residues. CDR3 residues: CASSYVGGVITQNTEAFF. The CDR3 DNA reads as TGTGCCAGCAGCTACGTGGGCGGGGTAATCACACAGAACACTGAAGCTTTCTTT.

The gene calls are TRBV2 and TRBJ1-4, with D maybe TRBD1 (5 bases). Trimming took off 5 bases at V and 0 bases at J, with 13 bases between the two ends. This CDR3 has 16 amino acids. In germline, CDR1 is SNHLY, CDR2 FYNNEI. Written as DNA, the CDR3 is TGTGCCAGCAGTTCTCAAGGGACCGCAACTAATGAAAAACTGTTTTTT. Its translation is CASSSQGTATNEKLFF.

The chain recombines TRBV19 with TRBJ1-1; 8 nucleotides line up with TRBD1. There are 15 residues in the CDR3. Germline V CDR1 and CDR2: LNHDA, SQIVND (reference sequence). The V gene end was trimmed by 8 bases and the J gene end by 0 bases; junction bases not matched to a gene: 8. The CDR3 here is CASGDRGPLNTEAFF. DNA for the CDR3: TGTGCCAGTGGAGACAGGGGCCCCTTGAACACTGAAGCTTTCTTT. Drawing the rest from reference TRBV19 and TRBJ1-1, the complete variable domain is DGGITQSPKYLFRKEGQNVTLSCEQNLNHDAMYWYRQDPGQGLRLIYYSQIVNDFQKGDIAEGYSVSREKKESFPLTVTSAQKNPTAFYLCASGDRGPLNTEAFFGQGTRLTVV.

This sequence joins TRBV2 and TRBJ2-5; 10 nucleotides align to TRBD2. The CDR3 contains 15 residues. Germline assignment: CDR1 SNHLY and CDR2 FYNNEI. J lost 4 bases, V lost 7 bases, and 9 bases had no gene match. This CDR3 is CASKQLLAGVETQYF. CDR3 nucleotides: TGTGCCAGCAAGCAGCTGCTAGCGGGAGTAGAGACCCAGTACTTC.

The chain recombines TRBV7-8 with TRBJ2-6, with TRBD1 identical over 7 bases. CDR3 length: 15 residues. CDR1 and CDR2 (germline): SGHVS, FQNEAQ. The trim removed 7 bases at V and 4 bases at J, leaving 7 bases unmatched. The CDR3 loop reads CASTDRETGANVLTF. The CDR3 DNA reads as TGTGCCAGCACCGACAGGGAAACAGGGGCCAACGTCCTGACTTTC.

The rearrangement joins TRBV27 to TRBJ2-7; 8 bases are shared with TRBD1. The V segment lost 3 bases and the J segment 2 bases; nucleotides outside the gene matches: 6. This CDR3 comprises 15 residues. Germline-derived CDR1 and CDR2 are MNHEY and SMNVEV (reference sequence). CDR3 loop: CASSLGQGATYEQYF. For the CDR3, the DNA is TGTGCCAGCAGTTTGGGGCAGGGGGCGACCTACGAGCAGTACTTC.

The chain combines TRBV2 with TRBJ1-3; unclear D gene. The CDR3 covers 15 residues. Per germline, CDR1 SNHLY and CDR2 FYNNEI. Trimming took off 6 bases at V and 1 base at J, with 13 bases between the two ends. For the CDR3, the DNA is TGTGCCAGCAGCGCGGGCGGAACATCTGGAAACACCATATATTTT. Encoded protein: CASSAGGTSGNTIYF. Supplemented by reference TRBV2 and TRBJ1-3, the full variable domain reads EPEVTQTPSHQVTQMGQEVILRCVPISNHLYFYWYRQILGQKVEFLVSFYNNEISEKSEIFDDQFSVERPDGSNFTLKIRSTKLEDSAMYFCASSAGGTSGNTIYFGEGSWLTVV.

The chain joins TRBV19 to TRBJ2-2; 10 bases agree with TRBD1. J lost 4 bases, V lost 0 bases, and 5 bases had no gene match. The CDR3 is made up of 17 amino acids. Germline assignment: CDR1 LNHDA and CDR2 SQIVND (reference sequence). The CDR3 nucleotides are TGTGCCAGTAGTATAGATCGGGGGACAGGGGCCACCGGGGAGCTGTTTTTT. This sequence encodes CASSIDRGTGATGELFF.

The chain couples TRBV5-4 to TRBJ2-5; 10 nucleotides line up with TRBD1. There are 17 residues in the CDR3. J gave up 4 bases and V 7 bases, and 16 bases lay outside the gene matches. Germline CDR1 SGHNT, CDR2 YYREEE (reference sequence). CDR3 sequence: CASSDYRQGAGVETQYF. The DNA for the CDR3 is TGTGCCAGCTCCGACTACCGACAGGGGGCGGGAGTAGAGACCCAGTACTTC.